This TCR beta chain was identified in a study of T cells after yellow fever vaccination. Study conclusions and caveats: A small proportion of clonotypes was detected in both the CD4 and CD8 compartments.

A note on this clonotype: Its antigen is not known.

Template switching with 5'RACE generated the TCR cDNA and added a universal primer site and UMIs. TCRdb recomputed calls from the 5' RACE reads with MiXCR, one row per CDR3 protein. Of hundreds of thousands of distinct CDR3 sequences in the sample, around 3.6% were seen once. Germline CDR1 and CDR2: SGHTA and FQGNSA. This CDR3 is 16 amino acids long. V lost 3 bases to trimming and J lost 2 bases; unmatched junction nucleotides: 4. The V gene is TRBV7-2, the J gene TRBJ2-2; TRBD2 matches 9 bases. The sequencing used PBMCs, collected on the day of the yellow fever booster vaccination. The sequence was obtained from a man between 18 and 29 years old who received the YFV17D yellow fever vaccine. CDR3 nucleotide sequence: TGTGCCAGCAGCTTTAGTAGCGGGGGTAACACCGGGGAGCTGTTTTTT. Translation gives CASSFSSGGNTGELFF.